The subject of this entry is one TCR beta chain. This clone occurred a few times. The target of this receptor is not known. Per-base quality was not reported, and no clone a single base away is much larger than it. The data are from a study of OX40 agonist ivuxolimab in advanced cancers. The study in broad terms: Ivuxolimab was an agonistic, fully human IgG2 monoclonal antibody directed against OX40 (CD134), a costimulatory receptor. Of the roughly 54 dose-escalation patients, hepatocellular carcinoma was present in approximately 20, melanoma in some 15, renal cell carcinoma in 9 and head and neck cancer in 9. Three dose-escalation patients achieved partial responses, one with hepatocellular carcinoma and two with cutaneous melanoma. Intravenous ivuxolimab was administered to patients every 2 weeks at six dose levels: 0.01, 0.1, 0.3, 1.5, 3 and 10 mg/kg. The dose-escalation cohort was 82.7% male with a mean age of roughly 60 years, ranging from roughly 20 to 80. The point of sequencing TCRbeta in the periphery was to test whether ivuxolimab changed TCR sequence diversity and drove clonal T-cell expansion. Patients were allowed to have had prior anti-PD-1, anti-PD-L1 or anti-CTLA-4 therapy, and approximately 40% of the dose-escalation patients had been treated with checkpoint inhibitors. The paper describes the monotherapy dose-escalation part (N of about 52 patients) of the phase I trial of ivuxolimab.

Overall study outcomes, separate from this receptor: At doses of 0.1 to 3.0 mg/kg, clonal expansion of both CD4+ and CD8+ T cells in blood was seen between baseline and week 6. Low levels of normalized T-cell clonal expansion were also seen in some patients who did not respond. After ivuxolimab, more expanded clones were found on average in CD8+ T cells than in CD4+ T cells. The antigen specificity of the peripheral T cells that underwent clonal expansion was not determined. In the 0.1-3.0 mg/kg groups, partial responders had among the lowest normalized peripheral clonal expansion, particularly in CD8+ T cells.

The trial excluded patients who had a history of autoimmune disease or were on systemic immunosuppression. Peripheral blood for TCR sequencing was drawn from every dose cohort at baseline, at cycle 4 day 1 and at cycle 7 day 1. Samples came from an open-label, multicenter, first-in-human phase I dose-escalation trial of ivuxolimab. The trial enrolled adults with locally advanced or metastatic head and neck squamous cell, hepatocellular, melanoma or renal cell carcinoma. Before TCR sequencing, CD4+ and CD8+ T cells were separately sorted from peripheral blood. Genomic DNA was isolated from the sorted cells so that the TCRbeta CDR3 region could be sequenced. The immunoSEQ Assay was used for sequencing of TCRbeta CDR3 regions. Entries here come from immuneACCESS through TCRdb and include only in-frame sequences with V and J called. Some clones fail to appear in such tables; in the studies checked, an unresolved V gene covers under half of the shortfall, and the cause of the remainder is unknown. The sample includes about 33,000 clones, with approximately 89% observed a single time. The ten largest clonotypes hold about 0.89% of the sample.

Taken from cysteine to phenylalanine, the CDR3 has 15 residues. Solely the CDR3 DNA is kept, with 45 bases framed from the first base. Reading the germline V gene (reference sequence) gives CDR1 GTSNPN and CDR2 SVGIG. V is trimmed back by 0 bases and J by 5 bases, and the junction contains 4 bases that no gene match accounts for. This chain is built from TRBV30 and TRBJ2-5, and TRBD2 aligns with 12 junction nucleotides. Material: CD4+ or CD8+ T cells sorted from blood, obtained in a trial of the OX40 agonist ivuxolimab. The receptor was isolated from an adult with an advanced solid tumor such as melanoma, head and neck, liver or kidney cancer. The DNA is TGTGCCTGGAGTGTCCCCGGGACTAGCGGGGAGACCCAGTACTTC. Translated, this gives CAWSVPGTSGETQYF. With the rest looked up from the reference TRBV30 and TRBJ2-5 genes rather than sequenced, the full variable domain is SQTIHQWPATLVQPVGSPLSLECTVEGTSNPNLYWYRQAAGRGLQLLFYSVGIGQISSEVPQNLSASRPQDRQFILSSKKLLLSDSGFYLCAWSVPGTSGETQYFGPGTRLLVL.